These 21 T cell receptor beta chains originate from one sample sequenced in a study of T cell repertoires in cytomegalovirus infection. Using its own MiXCR run on the reads, TCRdb lists one record per CDR3 protein. The sample lists a few hundred thousand distinct CDR3 sequences, 40% occurring once. These receptors lack a known antigen. The specimen was cultured PBMCs, collected from culture after CMV antigen stimulation. The receptors were sampled from a human donor in good health (CMV status not recorded). Some clones in this sample may be carry-over from other donors' samples.

This rearrangement joins TRBV2 to TRBJ1-1; D gene unclear. This CDR3 is 13 amino acids long. CDR1 is SNHLY, CDR2 FYNNEI, per germline. V was shortened by 10 bases and J by 2 bases, with 14 bases between the two germline ends. The CDR3 reads CATAGDVNTEAFF. CDR3 nucleotides: TGTGCCACCGCCGGCGACGTAAACACTGAAGCTTTCTTT.

V is TRBV6-6 and J is TRBJ2-6; no firm D call. Germline V gene data show CDR1 as MNHNY and CDR2 as SVGAGI (reference sequence). This CDR3 region has 14 residues. Trimming cost V 8 bases and J 0 bases, with 8 bases left between them. CDR3 protein: CASREISGANVLTF. The CDR3 nucleotides read TGTGCCAGCCGAGAGATCTCTGGGGCCAACGTCCTGACTTTC.

There are a few counts of this clonotype. This likely comes from a read error, as the CDR3 has no conserved phenylalanine or tryptophan at its end. The limits of the CDR3 on the DNA are not certain, so only TCRdb's listed CDR3 is given. The chain has TRBV12-3 or TRBV12-4 and TRBJ2-1; TRBD2, the D gene given by the table, was not confirmed from the DNA. The length of the CDR3 is 13 amino acids, counting both ends. CDR3 amino acids: CASSPLPGVPSFL.

The chain links TRBV7-6 to TRBJ2-3, with D perhaps TRBD1 (6 bases). V was cut by 7 bases and J by 3 bases, with 29 bases left in between. This CDR3 has 19 residues. Per germline, CDR1 SGHVS and CDR2 FNYEAQ. The CDR3 DNA is TGTGCCAGCACGTCAACAATAATGCACAGGGAGAAAGGAACAGATACGCAGTATTTT. It yields the protein CASTSTIMHREKGTDTQYF.

There are a few counts of this clonotype. The rearrangement links TRBV7-2 to TRBJ2-5, with D possibly matching TRBD1 (6 bases). V dropped 4 bases and J dropped 9 bases, with 21 bases sitting between them. This CDR3 comprises 15 residues. The V gene's germline CDR1 is SGHTA and CDR2 FQGNSA. The CDR3 here is CASSSFGQLIMAQYF. The CDR3 nucleotides are TGTGCCAGCAGCTCATTCGGACAGCTTATAATGGCCCAGTACTTC.

This clonotype was seen a few times. The rearrangement uses TRBV7-9 and TRBJ1-6; possibly TRBD1 for D (5 bases). The CDR3 length is 13 residues. V lost 7 bases, J lost 14 bases, and 18 bases lay in between. The germline V gene has CDR1 SEHNR and CDR2 FQNEAQ (reference sequence). CDR3 sequence (DNA): TGTGCCAGCACCGCAGCGGCTCTAGGGGCCCTCCACTTT. Translation: CASTAAALGALHF.

This sequence joins TRBV6-6 and TRBJ1-2; TRBD1 matches 7 bases. Germline CDR1 and CDR2: MNHNY and SVGAGI (reference sequence). V trimming: 2 bases; J trimming: 7 bases; junction bases outside the gene matches: 16. This CDR3 contains 17 residues. The CDR3 DNA sequence: TGTGCCAGCAGTTACCGAGGGACAGTAAAACAGGGTCGTGGCTACACCTTC. This gives the protein CASSYRGTVKQGRGYTF.

As DNA, the CDR3 is TGTGCCACCAGCAGGGATTCTAGCGGGAGATCATATACGCAGTATTTT. Amino acids: CATSRDSSGRSYTQYF. This chain uses TRBV15 with TRBJ2-3, with TRBD2 matching over 10 bases. The V and J ends lost 3 bases and 7 bases, in that order; junction bases with no gene match: 10. The length of the CDR3 is 16 residues. The germline V gene has CDR1 LNHNV and CDR2 YYDKDF (reference sequence). Full variable domain (rest looked up from reference TRBV15 and TRBJ2-3): DAMVIQNPRYQVTQFGKPVTLSCSQTLNHNVMYWYQQKSSQAPKLLFHYYDKDFNNEADTPDNFQSRRPNTSFCFLDIRSPGLGDTAMYLCATSRDSSGRSYTQYFGPGTRLTVL.

The rearrangement links TRBV6-1 to TRBJ2-3; unclear D gene. Per germline, CDR1 MNHNS and CDR2 SASEGT. The CDR3 runs to 12 residues. Deletions cut 5 bases from V and 7 bases from J, with 10 bases between. CDR3 DNA sequence: TGTGCCAGCAGTCTGAACTCCCATACGCAGTATTTT. Its protein product is CASSLNSHTQYF.

The CDR3, as DNA: TGTGCCAGCAGTTCCGGGACTAGCGGGGGGGAGACCCAGTACTTC. Amino acids: CASSSGTSGGETQYF. The rearrangement joins TRBV5-3 to TRBJ2-5, with TRBD2 matching over 15 bases. TRBV5-3 is identified as an open reading frame with a role that is uncertain. V shed 8 bases, J shed 5 bases, and the junction held 7 bases outside the gene matches. This CDR3 region has 15 residues.

This clonotype has just a few counts. This chain connects TRBV6-2 or TRBV6-3 to TRBJ2-5, with 10 positions matching TRBD1. V dropped 8 bases and J dropped 3; count of bases not matched to a gene: 6. CDR3 size: 14 residues. Germline V lookup: CDR1 MNHEY, CDR2 SVGEGT. The CDR3 DNA follows: TGTGCCAGCGGGGGGACAGGGGTCGAAGAGACCCAGTACTTC. Protein product: CASGGTGVEETQYF.

The chain is built from TRBV12-3 or TRBV12-4 and TRBJ2-7, with 13 bases fitting TRBD2. V lost 6 bases to trimming and J lost 7 bases; unmatched junction nucleotides: 24. The CDR3 runs to 20 residues. The CDR3 DNA reads TGTGCCAGCAGCTATCCCAGGACTAGCGGGAGATTAGCGAGACTGTGGGAGCAGTACTTC. Residues: CASSYPRTSGRLARLWEQYF.

This clonotype was detected ten times or more. This chain links TRBV7-2 with TRBJ1-5; possibly TRBD1 for D (6 bases). The CDR3 has 15 residues. Germline V gene lookup returns CDR1 SGHTA and CDR2 FQGNSA. Trimming took off 2 bases at V and 0 bases at J, with 8 bases between the two ends. The CDR3 sequence is CASSLRGNSNQPQHF. The CDR3, as DNA: TGTGCCAGCAGCTTAAGGGGGAATAGCAATCAGCCCCAGCATTTT.

This clonotype has just a few counts. The V call is TRBV18, the J call TRBJ2-7, with D maybe TRBD1 (5 bases). The CDR3 length is 14 residues. Trimming removed 1 base from V and 2 bases from J, with 9 bases in between. CDR1 is KGHSH, CDR2 LQKENI, per germline. This chain's CDR3 is CASSPRRGTYEQYF. Here the CDR3 DNA reads TGTGCCAGCTCACCACGTAGGGGAACCTACGAGCAGTACTTC.

This chain connects TRBV20-1 to TRBJ2-7; 11 bases match TRBD2. The length of the CDR3 is 14 residues. The V gene end was trimmed by 1 base and the J gene end by 2 bases; junction bases not matched to a gene: 1. Germline V gives CDR1 DFQATT, CDR2 SNEGSKA (reference sequence). The CDR3 sequence is CSARGGLAAYEQYF. Here the CDR3 DNA reads TGCAGTGCTAGAGGGGGACTAGCGGCCTACGAGCAGTACTTC.

The chain couples TRBV2 to TRBJ2-7; 9 bases fit TRBD2. The germline V gene encodes CDR1 SNHLY and CDR2 FYNNEI. V trimming: 8 bases; J trimming: 3 bases; junction bases outside the gene matches: 5. The CDR3 is 13 amino acids. CDR3 residues: CASAGLANYEQYF. The CDR3 DNA follows: TGTGCCAGCGCCGGACTAGCGAACTACGAGCAGTACTTC.

V usage is TRBV5-1 and J usage is TRBJ2-1; 8 nucleotides match TRBD1. This CDR3 spans 18 amino acids. Germline CDR1 reads SGHRS; CDR2 reads YFSETQ. The J segment lost 5 bases and the V segment lost 4 bases, leaving 17 bases of the junction unmatched. The DNA of the CDR3 is TGCGCCAGCAGCCCCCGGCCCCCGGGACAGGATATGGACAATGAGCAGTTCTTC. This sequence encodes CASSPRPPGQDMDNEQFF.

At least ten counts were recorded for this clonotype. This chain connects TRBV7-2 to TRBJ1-4; D remains unclear. This CDR3 comprises 17 residues. Trimming shortened V by 1 base and J by 0 bases, and 12 bases separated the two germline ends. CDR1 is SGHTA, CDR2 FQGNSA, per germline. The CDR3 sequence: CASSLGVPGATNEKLFF. The CDR3 DNA sequence: TGTGCCAGCAGCTTAGGGGTTCCTGGAGCAACTAATGAAAAACTGTTTTTT. Full variable domain (rest looked up from reference TRBV7-2 and TRBJ1-4): GAGVSQSPSNKVTEKGKDVELRCDPISGHTALYWYRQSLGQGLEFLIYFQGNSAPDKSGLPSDRFSAERTGGSVSTLTIQRTQQEDSAVYLCASSLGVPGATNEKLFFGSGTQLSVL.

On this clonotype itself: One end of the junction varies from germline; a read error may be responsible. This sequence joins TRBV7-2 and TRBJ2-7; D remains unclear. Germline-derived CDR1 and CDR2 are SGHTA and FQGNSA. The CDR3 runs to 14 residues. The CDR3: CASSFISGNYKQYF. The CDR3 DNA reads as TGTGCCAGCAGCTTTATTTCCGGAAACTACAAGCAGTACTTC.

The chain carries TRBV12-3 or TRBV12-4 and TRBJ1-5; TRBD1 matches at 7 bases. With 8 bases clipped from V and 7 bases from J, the junction kept 5 bases outside the gene matches. This CDR3 is 12 amino acids long. CDR3 sequence: CASRDSRQPQHF. The CDR3 nucleotides read TGTGCCAGCCGGGACAGCCGCCAGCCCCAGCATTTT.

The V and J genes are TRBV7-8 and TRBJ1-2; D remains unclear. V gave up 2 bases and J gave up 10 bases, with 11 bases separating them. The CDR3 spans 12 residues. Looked up from germline, CDR1 is SGHVS and CDR2 is FQNEAQ. CDR3 DNA sequence: TGTGCCAGCAGCTTAATGGAAGGGCTCTACACCTTC. This translates into CASSLMEGLYTF. The full variable domain, rest sourced from reference TRBV7-8 and TRBJ1-2, is GAGVSQSPRYKVAKRGQDVALRCDPISGHVSLFWYQQALGQGPEFLTYFQNEAQLDKSGLPSDRFFAERPEGSVSTLKIQRTQQEDSAVYLCASSLMEGLYTFGSGTRLTVV.